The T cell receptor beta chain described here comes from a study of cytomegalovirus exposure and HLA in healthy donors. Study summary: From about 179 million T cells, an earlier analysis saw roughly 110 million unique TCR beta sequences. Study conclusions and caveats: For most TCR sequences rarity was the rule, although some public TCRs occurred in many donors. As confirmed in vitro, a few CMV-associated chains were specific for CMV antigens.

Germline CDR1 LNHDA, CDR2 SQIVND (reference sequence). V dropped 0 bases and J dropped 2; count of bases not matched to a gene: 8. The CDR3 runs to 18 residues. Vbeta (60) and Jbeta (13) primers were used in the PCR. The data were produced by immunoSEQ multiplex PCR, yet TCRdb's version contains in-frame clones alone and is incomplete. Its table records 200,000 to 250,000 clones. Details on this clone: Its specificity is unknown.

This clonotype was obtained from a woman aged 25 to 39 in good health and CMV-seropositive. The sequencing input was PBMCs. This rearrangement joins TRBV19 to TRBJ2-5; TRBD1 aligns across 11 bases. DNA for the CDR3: TGTGCCAGTAGTATAGATCGTGGGACAGGGGGAACTCAAGAGACCCAGTACTTC. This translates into CASSIDRGTGGTQETQYF.